The T cell receptor beta chain described here comes from a study of blood T cell repertoires in COVID-19. Study details: Material from acute and convalescent COVID-19 was sourced from the United States, Italy and Spain.

Authors' processing steps: Amplification from reference gene primers served as the basis for estimated nucleated cell counts. The method was immunoSEQ multiplex PCR; TCRdb's version includes in-frame clones alone and lacks a portion of them. D and trimming were read from the DNA, whereas the V and J calls and clone size are those reported in that table. The repertoire has 200,000 to 300,000 clones, 84% of them found once; the top ten carry around 7.8%. The CDR3 is 15 residues long. Germline V lookup: CDR1 MNHEY, CDR2 SVGAGI. The V and J ends lost 6 bases and 10 bases, in that order; junction bases with no gene match: 11.

The specimen sequenced was peripheral blood. This sequence originates from a human donor in a cohort sampled during active COVID-19. The chain has TRBV6-5 and TRBJ1-6; the match to TRBD1 covers 8 bases. The CDR3 spells CASRGATGDRSPLHF. The CDR3 DNA sequence: TGTGCCAGCAGGGGAGCAACAGGGGACAGGTCACCCCTCCACTTT.